This TCR beta chain appears in the sequencing data of a study of blood T cell repertoires in COVID-19. As for the study in general: Samples came from the United States, Italy and Spain, spanning acute and convalescent COVID-19.

The assay was immunoSEQ multiplex PCR, and TCRdb's table has in-frame clones only and misses some. The table lists 200,000 or so clones, about 86% of them singletons. V dropped 5 bases and J dropped 4 bases, with 9 bases sitting between them. The CDR3 has 13 amino acids. Germline V gene lookup returns CDR1 SGHNT and CDR2 YENEEA. The source material was PBMCs or T cells enriched from blood (not recorded which). The receptor's source is a woman in her thirties or forties with acute COVID-19. This chain links TRBV11-3 with TRBJ2-1, with D unclear. CDR3 DNA: TGTGCCAGCAGCCCTACTTCATACAATGAGCAGTTCTTC. Its protein product is CASSPTSYNEQFF. Based on the CDR3 plus reference TRBV11-3 and TRBJ2-1, the full variable domain is EAGVVQSPRYKIIEKKQPVAFWCNPISGHNTLYWYLQNLGQGPELLIRYENEEAVDDSQLPKDRFSAERLKGVDSTLKIQPAELGDSAVYLCASSPTSYNEQFFGPGTRLTVL.